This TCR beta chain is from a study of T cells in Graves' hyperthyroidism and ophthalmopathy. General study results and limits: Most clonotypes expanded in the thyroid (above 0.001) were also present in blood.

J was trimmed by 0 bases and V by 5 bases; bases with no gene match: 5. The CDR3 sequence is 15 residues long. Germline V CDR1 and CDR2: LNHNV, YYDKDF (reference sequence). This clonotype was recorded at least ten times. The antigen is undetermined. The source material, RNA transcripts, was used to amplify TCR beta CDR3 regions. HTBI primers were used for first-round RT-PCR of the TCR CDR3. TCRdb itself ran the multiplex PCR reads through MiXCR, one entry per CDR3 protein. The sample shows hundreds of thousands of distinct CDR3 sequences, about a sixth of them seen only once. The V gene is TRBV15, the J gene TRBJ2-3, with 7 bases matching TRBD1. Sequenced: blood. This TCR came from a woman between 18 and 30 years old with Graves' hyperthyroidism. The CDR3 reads CATSGWDSSTDTQYF. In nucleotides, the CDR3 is TGTGCCACCAGCGGATGGGACAGTAGCACAGATACGCAGTATTTT. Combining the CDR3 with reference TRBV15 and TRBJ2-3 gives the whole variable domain DAMVIQNPRYQVTQFGKPVTLSCSQTLNHNVMYWYQQKSSQAPKLLFHYYDKDFNNEADTPDNFQSRRPNTSFCFLDIRSPGLGDTAMYLCATSGWDSSTDTQYFGPGTRLTVL.